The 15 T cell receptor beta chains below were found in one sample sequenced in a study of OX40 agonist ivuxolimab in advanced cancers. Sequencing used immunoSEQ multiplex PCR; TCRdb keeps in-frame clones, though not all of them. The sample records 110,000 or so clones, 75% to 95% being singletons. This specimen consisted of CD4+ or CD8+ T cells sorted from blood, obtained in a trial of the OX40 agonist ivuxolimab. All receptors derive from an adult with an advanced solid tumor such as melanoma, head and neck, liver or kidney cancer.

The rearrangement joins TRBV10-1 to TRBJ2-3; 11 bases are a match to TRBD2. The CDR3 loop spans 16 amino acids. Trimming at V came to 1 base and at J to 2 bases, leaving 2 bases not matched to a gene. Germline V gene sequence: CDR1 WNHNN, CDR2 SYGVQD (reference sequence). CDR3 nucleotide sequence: TGCGCCAGCAGTGAGTTAGCGGGGGGGCTCACAGATACGCAGTATTTT. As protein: CASSELAGGLTDTQYF.

For the CDR3, the DNA is TGTGCCAGCAGTGAATGGGCTAGCGCTGCCCGGCGGGAGACCCAGTACTTC. Translated: CASSEWASAARRETQYF. The V gene is TRBV25-1, the J gene TRBJ2-5; TRBD2 is a possible D gene (6 bases). This CDR3 contains 17 residues. Deletions cut 1 base from V and 5 bases from J, with 20 bases between. The germline gives CDR1 MGHDK, CDR2 SYGVNS.

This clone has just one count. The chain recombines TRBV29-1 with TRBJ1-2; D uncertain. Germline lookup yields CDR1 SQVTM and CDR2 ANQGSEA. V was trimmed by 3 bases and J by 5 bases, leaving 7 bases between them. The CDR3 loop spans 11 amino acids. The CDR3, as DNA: TGCAGCGTTGAGGGAGGGTATGGCTACACCTTC. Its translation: CSVEGGYGYTF.

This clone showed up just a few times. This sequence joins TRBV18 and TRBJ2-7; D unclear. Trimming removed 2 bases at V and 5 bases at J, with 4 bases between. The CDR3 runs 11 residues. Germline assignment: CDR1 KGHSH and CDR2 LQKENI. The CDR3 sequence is CASSPENEQYF. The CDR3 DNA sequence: TGTGCCAGCTCACCAGAGAACGAGCAGTACTTC.

The CDR3 bases are TGTGCCAGTAAGGGGGCCCTCTATAATTCACCCCTCCACTTT. Residues: CASKGALYNSPLHF. The chain has TRBV7-8 and TRBJ1-6; 7 bases are shared with TRBD1. The junction had 5 bases not matched to a gene; V was cut back by 9 bases and J by 3 bases. Germline V lookup: CDR1 SGHVS, CDR2 FQNEAQ. This CDR3 is 14 amino acids long.

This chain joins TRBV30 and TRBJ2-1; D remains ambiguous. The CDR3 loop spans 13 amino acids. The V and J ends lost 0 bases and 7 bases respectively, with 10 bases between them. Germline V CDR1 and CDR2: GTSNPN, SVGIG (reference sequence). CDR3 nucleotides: TGTGCCTGGAGTGTAAGATTCTCTAATGAGCAGTTCTTC. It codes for CAWSVRFSNEQFF.

The CDR3 spells CASSADTTRAGELFF. CDR3 DNA sequence: TGTGCCAGCAGCGCGGACACGACACGTGCCGGGGAGCTGTTTTTT. The chain is built from TRBV11-3 and TRBJ2-2, with a possible D match to TRBD1 (5 bases). From germline, CDR1 is SGHNT and CDR2 YENEEA. The V end lost 5 bases, the J end lost 6 bases, and 16 bases lay between the germline ends. This CDR3 is built from 15 residues.

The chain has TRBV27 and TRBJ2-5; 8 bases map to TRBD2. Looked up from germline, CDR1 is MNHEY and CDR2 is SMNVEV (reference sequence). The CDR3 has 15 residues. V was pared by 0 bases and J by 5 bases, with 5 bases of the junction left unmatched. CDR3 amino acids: CASSLSSREVETQYF. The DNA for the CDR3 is TGTGCCAGCAGTTTATCGTCGCGGGAGGTGGAGACCCAGTACTTC.

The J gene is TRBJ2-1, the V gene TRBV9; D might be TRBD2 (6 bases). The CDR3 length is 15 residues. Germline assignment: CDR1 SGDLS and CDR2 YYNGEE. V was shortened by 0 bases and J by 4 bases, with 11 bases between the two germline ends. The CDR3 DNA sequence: TGTGCCAGCAGCGTAGGAGGTAGCGGATACAATGAGCAGTTCTTC. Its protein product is CASSVGGSGYNEQFF.

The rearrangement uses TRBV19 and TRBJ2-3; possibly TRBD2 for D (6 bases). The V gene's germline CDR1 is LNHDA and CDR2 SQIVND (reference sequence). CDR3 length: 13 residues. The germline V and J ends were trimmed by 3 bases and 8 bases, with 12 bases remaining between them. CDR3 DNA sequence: TGTGCCAGTAGTATGGGGGACTTAGGTACGCAGTATTTT. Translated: CASSMGDLGTQYF. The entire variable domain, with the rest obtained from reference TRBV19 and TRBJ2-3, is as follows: DGGITQSPKYLFRKEGQNVTLSCEQNLNHDAMYWYRQDPGQGLRLIYYSQIVNDFQKGDIAEGYSVSREKKESFPLTVTSAQKNPTAFYLCASSMGDLGTQYFGPGTRLTVL.

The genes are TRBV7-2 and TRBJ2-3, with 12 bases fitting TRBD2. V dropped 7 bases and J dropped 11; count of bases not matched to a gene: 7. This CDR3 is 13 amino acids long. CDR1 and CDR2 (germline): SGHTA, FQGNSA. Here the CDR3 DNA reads TGTGCCAGCAAGACTAGCGGGAGCAATAGGCAGTATTTT. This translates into CASKTSGSNRQYF.

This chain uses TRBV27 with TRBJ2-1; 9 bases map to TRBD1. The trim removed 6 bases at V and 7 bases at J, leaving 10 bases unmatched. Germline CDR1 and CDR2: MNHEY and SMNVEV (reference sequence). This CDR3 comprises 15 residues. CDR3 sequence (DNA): TGTGCCAGCAGCCAGGGACAGGGAGGTTCGAATGAGCAGTTCTTC. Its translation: CASSQGQGGSNEQFF.

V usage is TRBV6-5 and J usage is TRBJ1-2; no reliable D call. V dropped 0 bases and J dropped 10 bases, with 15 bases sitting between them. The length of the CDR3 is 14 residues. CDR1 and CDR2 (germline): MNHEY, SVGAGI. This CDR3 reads CASSYSSFRSHYTF. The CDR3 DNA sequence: TGTGCCAGCAGTTACTCGAGTTTCAGGTCCCACTACACCTTC.

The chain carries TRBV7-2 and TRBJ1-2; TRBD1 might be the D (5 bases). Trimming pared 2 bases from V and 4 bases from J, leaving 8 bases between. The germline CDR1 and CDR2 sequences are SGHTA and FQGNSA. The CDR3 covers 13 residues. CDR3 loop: CASSLRGFYGYTF. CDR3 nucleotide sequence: TGTGCCAGCAGCTTAAGGGGCTTCTATGGCTACACCTTC.

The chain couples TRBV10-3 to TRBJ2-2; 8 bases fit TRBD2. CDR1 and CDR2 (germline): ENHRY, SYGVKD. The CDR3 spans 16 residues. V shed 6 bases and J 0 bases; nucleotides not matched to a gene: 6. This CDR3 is CAIRRAGETNTGELFF. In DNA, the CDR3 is TGTGCCATCAGAAGAGCGGGAGAGACGAACACCGGGGAGCTGTTTTTT.